These 10 T cell receptor beta chains came from one sample sequenced in a study of blood T cell repertoires in COVID-19. The protocol was immunoSEQ multiplex PCR, while the TCRdb copy is restricted to in-frame clones and leaves out a portion. The sample lists tens of thousands of clones, roughly 73% seen once, with about a tenth in the top ten. The specimen sequenced was peripheral blood. Source of these receptors: a human donor in a cohort sampled during active COVID-19.

The chain joins TRBV7-2 to TRBJ1-5; a weak D match, TRBD1 (6 bases). V gave up 3 bases and J gave up 2 bases, with 14 bases separating them. There are 16 residues in the CDR3. From germline, CDR1 is SGHTA and CDR2 FQGNSA. The CDR3 sequence: CASSFRAGEGNQPQHF. The CDR3 DNA reads TGTGCCAGCAGCTTTCGGGCAGGGGAAGGCAATCAGCCCCAGCATTTT.

The rearrangement links TRBV25-1 to TRBJ1-4; maybe TRBD1 (5 bases). CDR1 MGHDK and CDR2 SYGVNS come from the germline V gene. The CDR3 consists of 16 residues. The germline V and J ends were trimmed by 1 base and 0 bases, with 9 bases remaining between them. The CDR3 bases are TGTGCCAGCAGTGAATGGTCAGGGACAACTAATGAAAAACTGTTTTTT. Encoded protein: CASSEWSGTTNEKLFF.

The chain's CDR3 is CASSLVLSGNTIYF. The DNA of the CDR3 is TGTGCCAGCAGCTTGGTCCTCTCCGGAAACACCATATATTTT. The chain uses TRBV5-6 and TRBJ1-3; D gene ambiguous. CDR3 size: 14 residues. CDR1 SGHDT and CDR2 YYEEEE come from the germline V gene. V shed 0 bases and J shed 4 bases, with 8 bases lying between them.

The chain links TRBV5-1 to TRBJ2-7, with D possibly TRBD2 on 6 matching bases. The germline CDR1 and CDR2 sequences are SGHRS and YFSETQ. V was cut by 1 base and J by 4 bases, with 12 bases left in between. CDR3 length: 14 residues. The CDR3 protein is CASSLSAGLYEQYF. The CDR3 DNA sequence: TGCGCCAGCAGCTTGTCGGCGGGGCTTTACGAGCAGTACTTC.

This sequence joins TRBV27 and TRBJ1-4; unclear D gene. Germline loops: CDR1 MNHEY, CDR2 SMNVEV (reference sequence). This CDR3 region has 13 residues. The ends were cut back, 3 bases at V and 14 bases at J, with 16 bases in the middle. CDR3 DNA: TGTGCCAGCAGTTTCGGGTCGCGCAGTATTCTGTTTTTT. It codes for CASSFGSRSILFF.

The chain recombines TRBV6-2 or TRBV6-3 with TRBJ1-5, with D possibly TRBD1 on 5 matching bases. This CDR3 is built from 15 residues. The germline V gene encodes CDR1 MNHEY and CDR2 SVGEGT. Trimming cost V 0 bases and J 3 bases, with 9 bases left between them. CDR3 amino acids: CASSYSGRNNQPQHF. The DNA of the CDR3 is TGTGCCAGCAGTTACTCGGGGCGGAACAATCAGCCCCAGCATTTT.

This clone was seen just once. V and J are TRBV28 and TRBJ2-7, with D maybe TRBD2 (6 bases). CDR1 and CDR2 (germline): MDHEN, SYDVKM. Trimming cost V 6 bases and J 7 bases, with 19 bases left between them. The CDR3 runs to 14 residues. The CDR3 region has the DNA TGTGCCAGCAGCCTGACAGCTTCTGCGGGGGAGCAGTACTTC. It translates to CASSLTASAGEQYF.

This chain links TRBV5-6 with TRBJ1-6; D unresolved. Germline CDR1 and CDR2: SGHDT and YYEEEE. CDR3 length: 15 residues. The ends were cut back, 3 bases at V and 4 bases at J, with 11 bases in the middle. Here the CDR3 DNA reads TGTGCCAGCAGCTCGAGGCCAGAGTATAATTCACCCCTCCACTTT. It specifies CASSSRPEYNSPLHF.

The chain combines TRBV5-8 with TRBJ2-7; 7 bases map to TRBD1. Germline V lookup: CDR1 SGHTS, CDR2 YDEGEE. The V and J ends lost 4 bases and 3 bases, in that order; junction bases with no gene match: 10. The CDR3 sequence is 15 residues long. CDR3 nucleotide sequence: TGTGCCAGCAGCCCCCGGGACAGTCCCGGCTACGAGCAGTACTTC. Encoded protein: CASSPRDSPGYEQYF. The whole variable domain, filled in from reference TRBV5-8 and TRBJ2-7, reads EAGVTQSPTHLIKTRGQQATLRCSPISGHTSVYWYQQALGLGLQFLLWYDEGEERNRGNFPPRFSGRQFPNYSSELNVNALELEDSALYLCASSPRDSPGYEQYFGPGTRLTVT.

The chain uses TRBV6-5 and TRBJ2-1; 8 bases map to TRBD2. The junction had 4 bases not matched to a gene; V was cut back by 6 bases and J by 6 bases. The CDR3 loop spans 13 amino acids. Germline loops: CDR1 MNHEY, CDR2 SVGAGI. The CDR3 sequence: CASSRGGSNEQFF. DNA of the CDR3: TGTGCCAGCAGCCGCGGGGGGAGCAATGAGCAGTTCTTC.